This record concerns one T cell receptor beta chain sequence. Its antigen is currently unknown. This CDR3 has 13 amino acids. CDR1 and CDR2 (germline): MGHRA, YSYEKL. V gave up 4 bases and J gave up 9 bases; unmatched junction bases: 8. This table comes from immunoSEQ multiplex PCR, and its TCRdb copy is limited to in-frame clones, with some not included. The sample has about a million clones; approximately 80% are singletons. This record comes from a study of shared clonotypes between healthy human individuals. Study results and limitations: Researchers sampled only blood; tissue repertoires likely differ.

The TCR was taken from a young man in good health. Some clones in this sample may be carry-over from other donors' samples. The V call is TRBV4-1, the J call TRBJ2-7; the match to TRBD1 covers 8 bases. The specimen sequenced was memory CD4+ T cells from PBMCs. Subset noted: CD45RA-negative fraction. CDR3 protein: CASSPDRGSRQYF. CDR3 coding DNA: TGCGCCAGCAGCCCAGACAGGGGATCTCGGCAGTACTTC.